This TCR beta chain originates from a study of shared clonotypes between healthy human individuals. CDR3 size: 15 residues. Germline CDR1 GTSNPN, CDR2 SVGIG (reference sequence). V shed 0 bases and J 4 bases; nucleotides not matched to a gene: 8. Profiling relied on immunoSEQ multiplex PCR, and the TCRdb table lists in-frame clones only, not all of them. The sample holds 2 million to 2.5 million clones, around 95% seen once. V gene TRBV30 combines with J gene TRBJ1-2; 7 nucleotides agree with TRBD1. The receptor was derived from a man younger than 35 in good health. The sample taken for sequencing was naive CD4+ T cells sorted from blood. This sample's subset: CD45RA+ positively selected. The CDR3 nucleotides read TGTGCCTGGAGTGTAGGCAGGACAGGAGGCTATGGCTACACCTTC. Its translation is CAWSVGRTGGYGYTF.